The T cell receptor (beta chain) described here comes from a study of radiation and T cells in renal cell carcinoma. Findings and caveats of the study: Irradiated tumors held more dominant CDR3 motifs than control tumors.

The treatment denotes: treatment-naive control, cytoreductive nephrectomy. Sequenced control tumors were from over ten males and a handful of females, median age roughly 53. A remark on this clone: No antigen is known for it.

Clones were read by immunoSEQ multiplex PCR, and TCRdb kept only the in-frame ones, dropping some. The data hold 7,200 or so clones, with around three fifths observed a single time. Specimen: tumor tissue, collected from a patient whose treatment was nephrectomy without radiotherapy. The sequence was obtained from a woman in her sixties or seventies with renal cell carcinoma.

The CDR3, as DNA: TGCGCCAGCAGCTCTTCTCAATCCTCTTCCGGACAGACCCTGAAAGCTTTCTTT. Translating it yields CASSSSQSSSGQTLKAFF. This chain joins TRBV5-1 and TRBJ1-1, with D perhaps TRBD1 (6 bases). The CDR3 consists of 18 residues. Germline V gene data show CDR1 as SGHRS and CDR2 as YFSETQ. V was shortened by 3 bases and J by 9 bases, with 30 bases between the two germline ends. Full variable domain (remainder filled in from reference TRBV5-1 and TRBJ1-1): KAGVTQTPRYLIKTRGQQVTLSCSPISGHRSVSWYQQTPGQGLQFLFEYFSETQRNKGNFPGRFSGRQFSNSRSEMNVSTLELGDSALYLCASSSSQSSSGQTLKAFFGQGTRLTVV.